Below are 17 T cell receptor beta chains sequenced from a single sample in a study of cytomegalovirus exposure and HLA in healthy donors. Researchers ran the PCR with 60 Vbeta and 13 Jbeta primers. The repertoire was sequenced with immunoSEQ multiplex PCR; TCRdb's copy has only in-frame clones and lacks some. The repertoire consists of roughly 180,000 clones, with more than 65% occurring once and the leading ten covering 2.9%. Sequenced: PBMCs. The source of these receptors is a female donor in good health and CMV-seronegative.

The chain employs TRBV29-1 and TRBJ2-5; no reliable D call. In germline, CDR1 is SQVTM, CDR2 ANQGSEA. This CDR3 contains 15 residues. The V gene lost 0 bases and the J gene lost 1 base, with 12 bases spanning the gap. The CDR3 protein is CSVEEPGNGQETQYF. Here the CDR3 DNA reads TGCAGCGTTGAAGAGCCGGGTAACGGCCAAGAGACCCAGTACTTC.

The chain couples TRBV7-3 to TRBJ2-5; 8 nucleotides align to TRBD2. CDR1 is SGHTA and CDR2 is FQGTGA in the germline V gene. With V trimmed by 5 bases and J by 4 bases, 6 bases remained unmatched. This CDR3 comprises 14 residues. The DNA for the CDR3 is TGTGCCAGCAGCAACGGGGGGGGGAGAGAGACCCAGTACTTC. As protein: CASSNGGGRETQYF.

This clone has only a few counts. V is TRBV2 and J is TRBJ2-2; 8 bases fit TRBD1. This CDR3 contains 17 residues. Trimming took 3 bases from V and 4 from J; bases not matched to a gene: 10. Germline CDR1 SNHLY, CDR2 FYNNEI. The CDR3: CASSEGVDRVATGELFF. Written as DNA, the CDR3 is TGTGCCAGCAGTGAGGGGGTGGACAGGGTGGCCACCGGGGAGCTGTTTTTT.

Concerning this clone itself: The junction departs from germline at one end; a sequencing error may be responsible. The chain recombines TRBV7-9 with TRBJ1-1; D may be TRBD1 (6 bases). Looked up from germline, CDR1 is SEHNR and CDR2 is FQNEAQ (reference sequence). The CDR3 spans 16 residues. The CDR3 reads CSSSLAQGGMNTEAFF. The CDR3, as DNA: TGTTCCAGCAGCTTAGCGCAAGGGGGTATGAACACTGAAGCTTTCTTT.

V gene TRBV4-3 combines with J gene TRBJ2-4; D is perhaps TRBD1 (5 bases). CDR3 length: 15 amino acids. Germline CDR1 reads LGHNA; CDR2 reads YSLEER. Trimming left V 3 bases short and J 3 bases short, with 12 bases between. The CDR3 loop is CASSQPTGDKNIQYF. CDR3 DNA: TGCGCCAGCAGCCAGCCTACAGGCGACAAAAACATTCAGTACTTC.

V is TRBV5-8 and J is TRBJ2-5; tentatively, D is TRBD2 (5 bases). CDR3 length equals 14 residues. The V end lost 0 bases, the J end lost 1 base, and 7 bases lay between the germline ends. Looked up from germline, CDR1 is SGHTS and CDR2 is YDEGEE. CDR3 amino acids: CASSLAGLQETQYF. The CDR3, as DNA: TGTGCCAGCAGCTTGGCCGGACTCCAAGAGACCCAGTACTTC. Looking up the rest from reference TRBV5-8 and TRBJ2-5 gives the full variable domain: EAGVTQSPTHLIKTRGQQATLRCSPISGHTSVYWYQQALGLGLQFLLWYDEGEERNRGNFPPRFSGRQFPNYSSELNVNALELEDSALYLCASSLAGLQETQYFGPGTRLLVL.

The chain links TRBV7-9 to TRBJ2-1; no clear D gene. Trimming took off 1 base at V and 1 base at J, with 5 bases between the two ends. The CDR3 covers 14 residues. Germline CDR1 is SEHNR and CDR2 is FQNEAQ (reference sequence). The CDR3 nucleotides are TGTGCCAGCAGCTTAGTAGCTTCCTACAATGAGCAGTTCTTC. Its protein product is CASSLVASYNEQFF.

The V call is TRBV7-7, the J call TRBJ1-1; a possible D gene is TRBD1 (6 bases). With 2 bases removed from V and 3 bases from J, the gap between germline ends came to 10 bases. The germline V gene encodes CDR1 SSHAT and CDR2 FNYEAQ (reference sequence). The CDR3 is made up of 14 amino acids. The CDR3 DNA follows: TGTGCCAGCAGCTTACAGGGGAGGGACACTGAAGCTTTCTTT. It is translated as CASSLQGRDTEAFF.

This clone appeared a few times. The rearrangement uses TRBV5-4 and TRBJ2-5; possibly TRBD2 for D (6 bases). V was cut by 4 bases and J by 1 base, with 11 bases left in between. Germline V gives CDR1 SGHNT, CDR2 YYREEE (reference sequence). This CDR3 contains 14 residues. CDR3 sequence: CASSQPGLQETQYF. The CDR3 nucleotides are TGTGCCAGCAGCCAGCCGGGACTCCAAGAGACCCAGTACTTC.

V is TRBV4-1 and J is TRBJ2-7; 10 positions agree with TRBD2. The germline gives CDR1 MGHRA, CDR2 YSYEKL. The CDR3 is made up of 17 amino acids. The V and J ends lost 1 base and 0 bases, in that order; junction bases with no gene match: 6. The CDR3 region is CASSQVAAGGPSYEQYF. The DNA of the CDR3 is TGCGCCAGCAGCCAAGTAGCAGCGGGAGGGCCCTCCTACGAGCAGTACTTC.

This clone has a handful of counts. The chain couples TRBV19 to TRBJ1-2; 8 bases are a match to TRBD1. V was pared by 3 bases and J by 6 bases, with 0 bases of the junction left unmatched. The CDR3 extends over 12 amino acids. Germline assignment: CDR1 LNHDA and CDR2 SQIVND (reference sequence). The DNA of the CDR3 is TGTGCCAGTAGTATGACAGGGGATGGCTACACCTTC. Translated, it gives CASSMTGDGYTF.

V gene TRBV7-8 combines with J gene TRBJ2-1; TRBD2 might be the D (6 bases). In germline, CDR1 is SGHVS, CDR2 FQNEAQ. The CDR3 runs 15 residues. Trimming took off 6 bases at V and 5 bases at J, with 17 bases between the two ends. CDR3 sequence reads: CASSSRREPNNEQFF. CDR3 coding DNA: TGTGCCAGCAGTTCTAGACGGGAGCCCAACAATGAGCAGTTCTTC.

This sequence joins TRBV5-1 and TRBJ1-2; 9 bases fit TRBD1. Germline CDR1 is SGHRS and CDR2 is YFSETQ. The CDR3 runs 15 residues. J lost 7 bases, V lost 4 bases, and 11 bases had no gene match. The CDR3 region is CASSNQQGAARGYTF. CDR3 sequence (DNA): TGCGCCAGCAGCAACCAACAGGGGGCGGCTCGTGGCTACACCTTC.

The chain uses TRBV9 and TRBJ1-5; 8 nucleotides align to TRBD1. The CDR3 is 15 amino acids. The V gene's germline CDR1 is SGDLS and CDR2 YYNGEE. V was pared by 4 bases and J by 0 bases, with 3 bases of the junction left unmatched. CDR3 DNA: TGTGCCAGCAGCTCAGGACAGGGTAGCAATCAGCCCCAGCATTTT. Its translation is CASSSGQGSNQPQHF. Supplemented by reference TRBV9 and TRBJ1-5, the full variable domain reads DSGVTQTPKHLITATGQRVTLRCSPRSGDLSVYWYQQSLDQGLQFLIQYYNGEERAKGNILERFSAQQFPDLHSELNLSSLELGDSALYFCASSSGQGSNQPQHFGDGTRLSIL.

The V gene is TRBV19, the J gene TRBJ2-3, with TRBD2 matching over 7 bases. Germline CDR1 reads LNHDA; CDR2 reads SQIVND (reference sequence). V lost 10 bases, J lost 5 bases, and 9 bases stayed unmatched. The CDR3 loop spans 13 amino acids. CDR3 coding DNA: TGTGCCACCGCGGGGGAGGGCGGAGATACGCAGTATTTT. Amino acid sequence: CATAGEGGDTQYF.

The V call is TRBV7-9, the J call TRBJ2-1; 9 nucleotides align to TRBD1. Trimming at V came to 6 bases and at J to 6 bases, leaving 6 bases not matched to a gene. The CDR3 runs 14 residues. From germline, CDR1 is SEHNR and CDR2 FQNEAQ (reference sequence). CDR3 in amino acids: CASRATGGRNEQFF. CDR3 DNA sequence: TGTGCCAGCAGAGCGACAGGGGGTCGCAATGAGCAGTTCTTC.

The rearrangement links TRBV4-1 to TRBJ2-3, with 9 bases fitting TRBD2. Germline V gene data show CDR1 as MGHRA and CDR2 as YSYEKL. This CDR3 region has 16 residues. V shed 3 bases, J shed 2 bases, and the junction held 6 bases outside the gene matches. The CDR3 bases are TGCGCCAGCAGCCAGGATAGCGGGGGTTTCACAGATACGCAGTATTTT. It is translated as CASSQDSGGFTDTQYF.